A single sample is the source of the 13 T cell receptor beta chains below, sequenced in a study of cytomegalovirus exposure and HLA in healthy donors (dated by TCRdb to 2015 to 2018). The receptor library was made with the immunoSEQ multiplex PCR assay. What TCRdb holds here is the immuneACCESS table cut down to in-frame rearrangements. Part of the clones is not present; checked against another copy, under half of the missing clones reflect an unresolved V gene, and the others are unexplained. For this sample there are about 130,000 clones; 85% to 90% appear just once. Around 1.1% of the sample is in the top ten clones. The specimen was PBMCs. The receptor set was obtained from a woman under 30 in good health and CMV-seronegative.

The rearrangement links TRBV5-1 to TRBJ1-5, with D maybe TRBD1 (5 bases). Deletions cut 4 bases from V and 4 bases from J, with 12 bases between. In germline, CDR1 is SGHRS, CDR2 YFSETQ. This CDR3 comprises 14 residues. CDR3 nucleotides: TGCGCCAGCAGCCTCAACGGGGGGAATCAGCCCCAGCATTTT. It specifies CASSLNGGNQPQHF.

This chain links TRBV7-9 with TRBJ2-3; 9 bases are shared with TRBD1. CDR3 size: 15 residues. V was pared by 1 base and J by 6 bases, with 5 bases of the junction left unmatched. Germline V gene sequence: CDR1 SEHNR, CDR2 FQNEAQ (reference sequence). CDR3 protein: CASSLGTGESDTQYF. The DNA for the CDR3 is TGTGCCAGCAGCTTAGGGACAGGGGAATCGGATACGCAGTATTTT. Full variable domain (remainder filled in from reference TRBV7-9 and TRBJ2-3): DTGVSQNPRHKITKRGQNVTFRCDPISEHNRLYWYRQTLGQGPEFLTYFQNEAQLEKSRLLSDRFSAERPKGSFSTLEIQRTEQGDSAMYLCASSLGTGESDTQYFGPGTRLTVL.

This rearrangement joins TRBV25-1 to TRBJ1-2, with D possibly being TRBD1 (6 bases). The CDR3 is made up of 13 amino acids. Trimming pared 6 bases from V and 7 bases from J, leaving 15 bases between. Germline V gives CDR1 MGHDK, CDR2 SYGVNS. DNA for the CDR3: TGTGCCAGCAGAACATCCGGGACATTTGGCTACACCTTC. Translated, it gives CASRTSGTFGYTF.

The chain employs TRBV5-8 and TRBJ2-7; 7 nucleotides align to TRBD1. There are 15 residues in the CDR3. The V gene's germline CDR1 is SGHTS and CDR2 YDEGEE. The trim removed 4 bases at V and 0 bases at J, leaving 7 bases unmatched. Written as DNA, the CDR3 is TGTGCCAGCAGCCCAGGACAGGTCGGCTCCTACGAGCAGTACTTC. Translated: CASSPGQVGSYEQYF.

The V and J genes are TRBV2 and TRBJ1-3, with D perhaps matching TRBD1 (6 bases). The CDR3 runs to 14 residues. Germline lookup yields CDR1 SNHLY and CDR2 FYNNEI. V shed 6 bases and J shed 2 bases, with 11 bases lying between them. CDR3 sequence reads: CASRQGTTGNTIYF. DNA for the CDR3: TGTGCCAGCAGACAGGGAACGACTGGAAACACCATATATTTT.

The genes are TRBV28 and TRBJ2-1; D perhaps matches TRBD2 (6 bases). The CDR3 loop spans 15 amino acids. CDR1 is MDHEN, CDR2 SYDVKM, per germline. V was cut by 8 bases and J by 0 bases, with 14 bases left in between. CDR3 nucleotide sequence: TGTGCCAGCCGGCGGGGCGGTGGCTCCTACAATGAGCAGTTCTTC. Protein product: CASRRGGGSYNEQFF.

The V and J genes are TRBV5-1 and TRBJ2-3; D ambiguous. Looked up from germline, CDR1 is SGHRS and CDR2 is YFSETQ. The length of the CDR3 is 16 residues. Trimming stripped 1 base from V and 5 bases from J, with 17 bases between. In DNA form, the CDR3 reads TGCGCCAGCAGCTTGCACAAGTCTAGTATTTTAGATACGCAGTATTTT. Amino acids: CASSLHKSSILDTQYF.

There are a few counts of this clone. The limits of the CDR3 on the DNA are not certain, so only TCRdb's listed CDR3 is given. This chain uses TRBV5-1 with TRBJ1-2. Germline CDR1 SGHRS, CDR2 YFSETQ. Ends included, the CDR3 has 12 residues. The CDR3 sequence: CASSSGVYGYTF.

V gene TRBV12-5 combines with J gene TRBJ2-7; TRBD1 agrees at 7 bases. The V gene's germline CDR1 is LGHNT and CDR2 FRNRAP. V dropped 6 bases and J dropped 5; count of bases not matched to a gene: 7. The CDR3 consists of 13 residues. CDR3 bases: TGTGCTAGTGGAATAGGGGGCGCGGACGAGCAGTACGTC. It encodes CASGIGGADEQYV.

The rearrangement joins TRBV19 to TRBJ1-2; 12 nucleotides align to TRBD1. The CDR3 runs to 15 residues. Germline V gene sequence: CDR1 LNHDA, CDR2 SQIVND (reference sequence). V shed 6 bases, J shed 7 bases, and the junction held 9 bases outside the gene matches. In nucleotides, the CDR3 is TGTGCCAGTAGACCTTTCCGGGACAGGGGGCCTGGCTACACCTTC. Translated: CASRPFRDRGPGYTF.

The chain links TRBV15 to TRBJ2-6, with TRBD1 matching 7 bases. Germline V CDR1 and CDR2: LNHNV, YYDKDF (reference sequence). The CDR3 totals 15 residues. The V and J ends lost 4 bases and 2 bases, in that order; junction bases with no gene match: 2. As DNA, the CDR3 is TGTGCCACCAGCACCGGACAGGCTGGGGCCAACGTCCTGACTTTC. This translates into CATSTGQAGANVLTF.

The chain combines TRBV28 with TRBJ1-5; 9 bases align to TRBD1. Germline V gene lookup returns CDR1 MDHEN and CDR2 SYDVKM. The CDR3 extends over 14 amino acids. V gave up 5 bases and J gave up 7 bases; unmatched junction bases: 6. The CDR3 bases are TGTGCCAGCAGTACTGGACAGGGGTGGCAGCCCCAGCATTTT. Its protein is CASSTGQGWQPQHF.

This chain joins TRBV10-3 and TRBJ1-6; 7 nucleotides match TRBD1. This CDR3 is 14 amino acids long. Germline trimming cut 4 bases from V and 7 bases from J; bases unmatched to any gene: 4. Germline V gene lookup returns CDR1 ENHRY and CDR2 SYGVKD. This CDR3 is CAISAGTDNSPLHF. The CDR3 DNA sequence: TGTGCCATCAGTGCCGGGACAGACAATTCACCCCTCCACTTT.